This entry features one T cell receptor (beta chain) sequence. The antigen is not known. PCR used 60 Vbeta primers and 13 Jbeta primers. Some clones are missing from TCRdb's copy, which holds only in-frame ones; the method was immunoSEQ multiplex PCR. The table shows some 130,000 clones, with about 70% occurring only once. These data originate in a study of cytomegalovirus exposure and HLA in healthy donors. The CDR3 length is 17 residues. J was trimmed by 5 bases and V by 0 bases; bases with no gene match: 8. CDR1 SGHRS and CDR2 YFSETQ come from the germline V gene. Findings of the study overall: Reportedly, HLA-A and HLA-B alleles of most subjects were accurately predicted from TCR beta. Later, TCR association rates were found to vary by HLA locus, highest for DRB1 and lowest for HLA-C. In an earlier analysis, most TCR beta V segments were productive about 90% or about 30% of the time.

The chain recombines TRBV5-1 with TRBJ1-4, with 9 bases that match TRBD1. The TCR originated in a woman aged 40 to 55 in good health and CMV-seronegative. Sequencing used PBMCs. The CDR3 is CASSLEQGAGKNEKLFF. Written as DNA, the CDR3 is TGCGCCAGCAGCTTGGAACAGGGGGCTGGAAAGAATGAAAAACTGTTTTTT.